This TCR beta chain was recovered during a study of cytomegalovirus exposure and HLA in healthy donors. General study points: The likely origin of a cluster of highly shared sequence variants was a sequencing artifact.

This CDR3 is built from 21 residues. In the case of this clone: The antigen remains unidentified.

The PCR used 60 Vbeta and 13 Jbeta primers. Produced via immunoSEQ multiplex PCR; TCRdb's table is partial and in-frame only. Counted here are about 130,000 clones, roughly 78% occurring once; the ten biggest clones make up about 7%. What was sequenced was PBMCs. J is TRBJ2-3 and V is TRBV21-1; no check of the table's D call, TRBD2, against the DNA was made. TRBV21-1 is flagged as a pseudogene. The TCR originated in a man aged 40-50 years in good health and CMV-seropositive. The CDR3 bases are TGTGCCAGCAGCAAACGGTCTAGGGTAGCGGGATTGGGTCCTAGCACAGATACGCAGTATTTT. Translation gives CASSKRSRVAGLGPSTDTQYF.